This T cell receptor (beta chain) was sequenced for a study of cytomegalovirus exposure and HLA in healthy donors. In the PCR, 60 Vbeta and 13 Jbeta primers were used. In the original workflow: In a later analysis, the count reached approximately 80 million unique TCR beta chains, with 10 million to 14 million shared. Clones were read by immunoSEQ multiplex PCR, and TCRdb kept only the in-frame ones, dropping some. V and J calls and clone size are those listed in that table; D and trimming were worked out from the DNA. The data contain around 190,000 clones, just under 80% of them singletons. Whole-study findings and limits: One variant, a missense change in DCLRE1C, was linked in a later analysis to TCR beta V- and J-gene trimming. The authors reported that TCR beta sequences could predict HLA-A and HLA-B alleles. These predictions were accurate for most subjects in the first cohort.

In regard to this clone: Its antigen remains unknown.

V shed 4 bases, J shed 2 bases, and the junction held 9 bases outside the gene matches. The CDR3 has 16 residues. Germline V gene data show CDR1 as SEHNR and CDR2 as FQNEAQ (reference sequence). The J gene is TRBJ2-7, the V gene TRBV7-9; 9 bases align to TRBD1. This TCR derives from a female donor in good health and CMV-seronegative. Sequencing was performed on PBMCs. CDR3 residues: CASSYPTGGVAYEQYF. The CDR3 coding sequence is TGTGCCAGCAGCTACCCTACAGGGGGCGTCGCCTACGAGCAGTACTTC.